This section outlines one T cell receptor (beta chain) sequence together with its context. Using its own MiXCR run on the RT-PCR reads, TCRdb lists one record per CDR3 protein. The sample records approximately 140,000 distinct CDR3 sequences, approximately 35% being singletons. The data were taken from a study of patients and donors after allogeneic stem cell transplantation. CDR1 is ENHRY and CDR2 is SYGVKD in the germline V gene. CDR3 length equals 14 residues. Trimming cost V 4 bases and J 3 bases, with 10 bases left between them. Sequenced input: blood, either unsorted or a sorted T cell fraction (not recorded which). The chain joins TRBV10-3 to TRBJ1-3; D is possibly TRBD1 (5 bases). This sequence was found in a human donor who was either an allogeneic HSCT recipient or a stem cell or donor lymphocyte infusion donor (not recorded which). It is not recorded whose cells these are; they may come from a transplant donor. As DNA, the CDR3 is TGTGCCATCAGTGGCAGGGTCGGTGGAAACACCATATATTTT. As protein: CAISGRVGGNTIYF.